This T cell receptor (beta chain) was recorded in a study of response to subunit inactivated influenza vaccine. General study points: The authors suggested that few new T cells are recruited per seasonal influenza vaccination.

TCRdb re-derived calls from the RT-PCR reads in MiXCR, one entry per CDR3 protein. This sample carries about 190,000 distinct CDR3 sequences, 13% to 15% of them seen once, and the ten largest clones take approximately 27%. On this clonotype itself: Antigen specificity is unknown.

The specimen comprised CD8+ T cells sorted from PBMCs, sampled about 5 days after vaccination. The receptor was derived from a man aged 45-65 years who received an inactivated influenza vaccine.

The CDR3 DNA sequence: TGTGCCAGCAGTTTATCCGACAGGCCCCTGAACACTGAAGCTTTCTTT. It is translated as CASSLSDRPLNTEAFF. The V call is TRBV12-3 or TRBV12-4, the J call TRBJ1-1; maybe TRBD1 (6 bases). Trimming took 2 bases from V and 0 from J, leaving 13 bases between them. The CDR3 loop spans 16 amino acids.